This T cell receptor beta chain was captured by sequencing in a study of T-cell memory formation after mild COVID-19. Across the whole study: The study found TCR clusters largely donor specific.

The CDR3 consists of 14 residues. V lost 4 bases and J lost 6, with 12 bases in between. As for this clonotype: Its specificity is unknown.

Study findings and constraints: In pre-infection memory, a portion of responding clones appeared, which suggested that cross-reactive memory joined. CD4+ contracting clones were found mainly in CM and EM, and CD8+ ones in EMRA.

MiXCR, applied by TCRdb to the 5' RACE reads, yields one record per CDR3 protein. The table shows hundreds of thousands of distinct CDR3 sequences, with roughly 18% occurring only once. This clonotype was obtained from an adult woman who had mild COVID-19 (a few samples of this study predate the infection). Cell type and time point are not known. Sequencing input: PBMCs or a T cell subset sorted from them (not recorded which). The chain couples TRBV12-3 or TRBV12-4 to TRBJ2-2, with D perhaps TRBD1 (5 bases). The chain's CDR3 is CASSSRTYPGELFF. The CDR3 DNA sequence: TGTGCCAGCAGTTCCAGGACATACCCCGGGGAGCTGTTTTTT.